What follows describes a single TCR beta chain. The table came from immunoSEQ multiplex PCR; TCRdb's copy has only in-frame clones and leaves some out. The sample records around 400,000 clones, approximately 83% being singletons. Treatment here: roughly 19 received Ad26.COV2.S at low or high dose, single or two shots; several received placebo; per-sample allocation not given. Collection of samples fell on day 63 after the first vaccine or placebo injection. The sample is drawn from a study of Ad26.COV2.S vaccination and SARS-CoV-2 variants. Overall study context: Donor got 5x10^10 or 1x10^11 viral particles of Ad26.COV2.S.

The V gene's germline CDR1 is MNHEY and CDR2 SMNVEV (reference sequence). The CDR3 length is 14 residues. V lost 5 bases to trimming and J lost 4 bases, with 14 bases between them. V gene TRBV27 combines with J gene TRBJ1-2; perhaps TRBD1 as D (6 bases). This TCR came from a person aged 18 to 65 who received the Ad26.COV2.S COVID-19 vaccine or a placebo. The sequenced sample was peripheral blood, obtained in a trial of Ad26.COV2.S vaccine versus placebo. This CDR3 is CASSRGRGAYGYTF. The CDR3 DNA reads as TGTGCCAGCAGTCGTGGCAGGGGAGCCTATGGCTACACCTTC.